This T cell receptor (beta chain) was observed in a study of blood T cell repertoires in COVID-19. The authors' processing: Amplification from reference gene primers served as the basis for estimated nucleated cell counts. Measured with immunoSEQ multiplex PCR; TCRdb has only the in-frame clones, and not every one. The V and J calls and clone size are taken from that table; D and trimming were inferred from the DNA. The sample contains approximately 120,000 clones, over 75% of which appear only once. The germline V gene has CDR1 SNHLY and CDR2 FYNNEI. The CDR3 length is 16 residues. V was pared by 7 bases and J by 4 bases, with 15 bases of the junction left unmatched.

This TCR derives from a woman aged 45-60 years with acute or convalescent COVID-19. J is TRBJ1-2 and V is TRBV2; 7 bases line up with TRBD1. The sequenced material came from peripheral blood. The CDR3: CASTRPPGQDLYGYTF. In nucleotides, the CDR3 is TGTGCCAGCACCCGACCCCCCGGACAGGACCTCTATGGCTACACCTTC. Full variable domain (missing parts from reference TRBV2 and TRBJ1-2): EPEVTQTPSHQVTQMGQEVILRCVPISNHLYFYWYRQILGQKVEFLVSFYNNEISEKSEIFDDQFSVERPDGSNFTLKIRSTKLEDSAMYFCASTRPPGQDLYGYTFGSGTRLTVV.